This T cell receptor beta chain was found in a study of blood T cells in healthy people across ages. The count of this clonotype is one. The target antigen is unknown. Per sample, extraction of total RNA gave at least 5 micrograms in every case. Germline V lookup: CDR1 PRHDT, CDR2 FYEKMQ (reference sequence). This CDR3 is built from 13 residues. Trimming left V 2 bases short and J 1 base short, with 5 bases between. Overall study findings and caveats: TCR beta diversity tracked closely with naive T cell percentage.

A second PCR, run for about 7 to 12 cycles, used a sample-barcoded 5' primer plus a J-beta primer mix. TCRdb re-analysed the 5' RACE reads in MiXCR, keeping a single row per CDR3 protein. The sample contains around 400,000 distinct CDR3 sequences, roughly half of which appear only once. Specimen: blood. The TCR comes from a man in his 60s in good health. J is TRBJ2-5 and V is TRBV13; D call uncertain. CDR3 amino acids: CASSLRPQETQYF. The CDR3 DNA is TGTGCCAGCAGCTTACGACCCCAAGAGACCCAGTACTTC.